Sequencing of this T cell receptor (beta chain) was carried out in a study of blood T cell repertoires in COVID-19. On the study more broadly: From the United States, Italy and Spain came samples of acute and convalescent COVID-19. T cells, B-cell-depleted T cells, or PBMCs supplied cDNA or gDNA.

As processed by the authors: Researchers report that nucleated cell counts were estimated from reference gene primer amplification. Repertoires were generated with immunoSEQ multiplex PCR, while TCRdb's copy carries only in-frame clones and drops some. The DNA was the basis for D and trimming; V, J and clone size are from that table. The repertoire holds around 230,000 clones, with approximately 85% as singletons. Per the germline V gene, CDR1 is KGHSH and CDR2 is LQKENI. Trimming at V came to 2 bases and at J to 4 bases, leaving 6 bases not matched to a gene. The CDR3 loop spans 15 amino acids. The genes are TRBV18 and TRBJ2-3, with 7 bases lining up with TRBD2. This TCR was sampled from a woman aged 55-70 years with active or convalescent COVID-19. What was sequenced was peripheral blood. CDR3 DNA: TGTGCCAGCTCACCAGGGAGGGCAGGCGCAGATACGCAGTATTTT. Protein product: CASSPGRAGADTQYF. The whole variable domain, filled in from reference TRBV18 and TRBJ2-3, reads NAGVMQNPRHLVRRRGQEARLRCSPMKGHSHVYWYRQLPEEGLKFMVYLQKENIIDESGMPKERFSAEFPKEGPSILRIQQVVRGDSAAYFCASSPGRAGADTQYFGPGTRLTVL.